These 3 T cell receptor beta chains came from one sample sequenced in a study of low-dose radiotherapy and immunotherapy resistance in tumors. Specified time point: after trial treatment. Treatment in this sample: LDRT plus nivolumab, ipilimumab, low-dose cyclophosphamide and aspirin (RACIN trial). cDNA synthesis used a TRAV/TRBV-specific primer set for both chains. TCR amplification ran roughly 20 PCR cycles using constant-region and V-primer adapter primers. TCRdb used MiXCR to reprocess the reads, holding one entry per CDR3 protein. The data hold some 46,000 distinct CDR3 sequences, with 20% to 30% observed a single time. The specimen comprised PBMCs, sampled after low-dose radiotherapy plus immunotherapy. These receptors were obtained from a male donor with prostate cancer.

With regard to this clonotype: A junction end diverges from the germline sequence, so it may reflect a read error. Here the CDR3 DNA reads TGCGCCAGCAGCACCGGGGCTAGCGGGTACAATGGGCAGTTCTTC. Amino acids: CASSTGASGYNGQFF. The rearrangement uses TRBV5-1 and TRBJ2-1; 8 bases line up with TRBD2. Germline V gene data show CDR1 as SGHRS and CDR2 as YFSETQ. The CDR3 is 15 amino acids.

This chain links TRBV12-3 or TRBV12-4 with TRBJ2-2; weak D call: TRBD2 (6 bases). The CDR3 totals 12 residues. V lost 6 bases, J lost 8 bases, and 10 bases lay in between. The CDR3 here is CASSSRGGELFF. The CDR3 DNA sequence: TGTGCCAGCAGCTCACGGGGGGGGGAGCTGTTTTTT.

This clonotype was seen just once. CDR3 residues: CASTLGGSSYNEQFF. The CDR3 nucleotides read TGCGCCAGCACCTTAGGGGGGTCCTCCTACAATGAGCAGTTCTTC. The chain employs TRBV5-1 and TRBJ2-1; perhaps D is TRBD1 or TRBD2 (6 bases each). The CDR3 covers 15 residues. V was clipped by 6 bases and J by 0 bases, with 13 bases between them. The germline CDR1 and CDR2 sequences are SGHRS and YFSETQ. Complete variable domain (other parts from reference TRBV5-1 and TRBJ2-1): KAGVTQTPRYLIKTRGQQVTLSCSPISGHRSVSWYQQTPGQGLQFLFEYFSETQRNKGNFPGRFSGRQFSNSRSEMNVSTLELGDSALYLCASTLGGSSYNEQFFGPGTRLTVL.